Below are 4 T cell receptor beta chains sequenced from a single sample in a study of neoadjuvant anti-PD-1 for oral cavity cancer. Some clones are missing from TCRdb's copy, which holds only in-frame ones; the method was immunoSEQ multiplex PCR. Here the sample spans 12,000 to 15,000 clones, about 70% being singletons. This specimen was PBMCs, taken before nivolumab (anti-PD-1) treatment. These receptors were obtained from a person aged 35-79 years with oral cavity squamous cell carcinoma.

V usage is TRBV11-2 and J usage is TRBJ2-3, with 8 bases matching TRBD2. CDR3 length: 15 residues. The V and J ends lost 3 bases and 9 bases, in that order; junction bases with no gene match: 11. Germline loops: CDR1 SGHAT, CDR2 FQNNGV. The CDR3 nucleotides read TGTGCCAGCAGCTTCAGTCGGGGGGGCCACGGAACGCAGTATTTT. This encodes CASSFSRGGHGTQYF.

V usage is TRBV7-8 and J usage is TRBJ2-1; 13 bases are shared with TRBD2. Per germline, CDR1 SGHVS and CDR2 FQNEAQ. This CDR3 comprises 16 residues. V lost 1 base and J lost 3; bases outside the gene matches: 0. The CDR3 protein is CASSLGTSGGYNEQFF. For the CDR3, the DNA is TGTGCCAGCAGCTTAGGGACTAGCGGGGGCTACAATGAGCAGTTCTTC.

The chain links TRBV25-1 to TRBJ1-6, with D hard to call. Trimming cost V 3 bases and J 8 bases, with 5 bases left between them. The CDR3 length is 12 residues. From germline, CDR1 is MGHDK and CDR2 SYGVNS. This CDR3 reads CASSEGYSPLHF. CDR3 coding DNA: TGTGCCAGCAGTGAGGGATATTCACCCCTCCACTTT.

The gene calls are TRBV11-2 and TRBJ2-1; 10 bases are shared with TRBD2. CDR1 is SGHAT, CDR2 FQNNGV, per germline. CDR3 length equals 15 residues. Losses at the gene ends were 2 bases for V and 9 bases for J; bases not matched to a gene: 7. In nucleotides, the CDR3 is TGTGCCAGCAGCTTACAAGCGGGAGGGGGGAGTGAGCAGTTCTTC. It is translated as CASSLQAGGGSEQFF.